This TCR beta chain emerged from a study of T cells expressing NK-cell markers. Study as a whole: The authors derived TCR beta repertoires from sorted CD3+CD56+NKG2C+, CD3+CD56+NKG2C- and CD3+CD56-NKG2C+ T cells.

A word on this clonotype: Its antigen is unknown.

Germline V gene lookup returns CDR1 MDHEN and CDR2 SYDVKM. CDR3 length: 16 residues. Study-level results: In a few donors, dominant clonotypes made up about 25-60.1% of CD3+CD56-NKG2C+ cells. The dominant NKG2C+ clonotypes represented 1.0-7.0% of CD8+ T cells in six donors.

Libraries used 5'RACE template switching adding universal primer site and UMIs. After re-calling the 5' RACE reads, TCRdb lists one entry per CDR3 protein, DNA absent. The listing records about 550,000 distinct CDR3 sequences. The sequence was obtained from a man younger than 30 in good health. The sample consisted of blood T cells: a sorted CD56 or NKG2C T cell subset, CD4+ or CD8+ T cells, or bulk PBMC T cells (not recorded which). The chain uses TRBV28 and TRBJ2-1; the D gene TCRdb calls, TRBD1, cannot be checked with no DNA. The CDR3 region is CASSSQSGRIGNEQFF.